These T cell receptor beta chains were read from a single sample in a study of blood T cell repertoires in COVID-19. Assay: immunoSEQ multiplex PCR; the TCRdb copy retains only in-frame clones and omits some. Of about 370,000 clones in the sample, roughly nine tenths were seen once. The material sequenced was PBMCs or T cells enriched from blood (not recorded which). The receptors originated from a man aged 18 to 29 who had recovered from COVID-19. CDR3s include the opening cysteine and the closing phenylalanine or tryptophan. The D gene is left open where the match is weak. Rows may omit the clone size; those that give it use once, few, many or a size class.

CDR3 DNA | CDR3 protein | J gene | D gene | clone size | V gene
TGCAGCGTTGAAGGGACAGGGGTCACAGATACGCAGTATTTT | CSVEGTGVTDTQYF | TRBJ2-3 | TRBD1 | . | TRBV29-1
TGTGCCAGCAGTTACTCCGACAGGGGGACCACTGAAGCTTTCTTT | CASSYSDRGTTEAFF | TRBJ1-1 | TRBD1 | . | TRBV6-5
TGTGCCAGCAGCTTTCAAGCTGCCGAGCAGTACTTC | CASSFQAAEQYF | TRBJ2-7 | . | . | TRBV11-2
TGTGCCAGCAGTTCAACCCCCGGGAGCGGCTATGGCTACACCTTC | CASSSTPGSGYGYTF | TRBJ1-2 | . | . | TRBV28
TGTGCCAGCTCAGGCTTCGGGGAAAACTCCTACGAGCAGTACTTC | CASSGFGENSYEQYF | TRBJ2-7 | . | . | TRBV18
TGTGCCAGCAGCGTAGTGGACAGGGGAGGATGGGGGGAGCTGTTTTTT | CASSVVDRGGWGELFF | TRBJ2-2 | TRBD1 | . | TRBV9
TGTGCCAGCAGCCGGACAGGGGACTATGGCTACACCTTC | CASSRTGDYGYTF | TRBJ1-2 | TRBD1 | . | TRBV9
TGTGCCAGCAGCCAAGTATGGGGGAGGGGGGGATTTCAAGAGACCCAGTACTTC | CASSQVWGRGGFQETQYF | TRBJ2-5 | . | . | TRBV3-1/TRBV3-2
TGTGCCTGGACCGCGGGGTACGAGCAGTACTTC | CAWTAGYEQYF | TRBJ2-7 | . | . | TRBV30
TGTGCCAGCAGCGCCACAGGGATCACTGAAGCTTTCTTT | CASSATGITEAFF | TRBJ1-1 | . | . | TRBV11-3
TGCGCCAGCCGAGGGAGGGCGGGGATGAGCACAGATACGCAGTATTTT | CASRGRAGMSTDTQYF | TRBJ2-3 | TRBD2 | . | TRBV5-1
TGTGCCAGCAGTACTCGGGTGGGGACAGCTAATTCTGGGGCCAACGTCCTGACTTTC | CASSTRVGTANSGANVLTF | TRBJ2-6 | TRBD1 | . | TRBV28
TGTGCCAGCAGCGTAAGTCCAGCGTACTCCTACGAGCAGTACTTC | CASSVSPAYSYEQYF | TRBJ2-7 | . | . | TRBV9
TGTGCCAGCAGCTTCACCCAGGGGGCCCACTATGGCTACACCTTC | CASSFTQGAHYGYTF | TRBJ1-2 | TRBD1 | . | TRBV28
TGTGCCAGCAGCTTAGCCCTTAATGAAAAACTGTTTTTT | CASSLALNEKLFF | TRBJ1-4 | . | . | TRBV7-2
TGTGCCAGCAGGGAGGACCAAGAGACCCAGTACTTC | CASREDQETQYF | TRBJ2-5 | . | . | TRBV11-1
TGTGCCAGCAGCTTAGACCGGACAGTGAACACTGAAGCTTTCTTT | CASSLDRTVNTEAFF | TRBJ1-1 | . | . | TRBV11-1
TGTGCCACCAGTAGCACTGGGACAGGGTCGGTGAATGAGCAGTTCTTC | CATSSTGTGSVNEQFF | TRBJ2-1 | TRBD1 | . | TRBV24-1
TGTGCCAGCTCACCTCGACAGGGGCGGAACACTGAAGCTTTCTTT | CASSPRQGRNTEAFF | TRBJ1-1 | TRBD1 | . | TRBV18
TGTGCCATCAGTGGGGCGGGAGGCACAGATACGCAGTATTTT | CAISGAGGTDTQYF | TRBJ2-3 | TRBD2 | . | TRBV10-3
TGTGCCAGCCTCCCCGGGGGGATCGGAACTGAAGCTTTCTTT | CASLPGGIGTEAFF | TRBJ1-1 | . | . | TRBV25-1
TGTGCCAGCAGTGCGCGACTAGCGGGAGGCCCCCACGAGCAGTACTTC | CASSARLAGGPHEQYF | TRBJ2-7 | TRBD2 | . | TRBV6-2/TRBV6-3
TGCGCCAGCAGCCCCGGACAGGGGGGAGCTGGCTACACCTTC | CASSPGQGGAGYTF | TRBJ1-2 | TRBD1 | once | TRBV5-1
TGTGCGACACTGGTGGGGTACAGGTTGGTCAATGAGCAGTTCTTC | CATLVGYRLVNEQFF | TRBJ2-1 | . | . | TRBV6-5
TGTGCCAGCAGCTTTACTGATAGCAATCAGCCCCAGCATTTT | CASSFTDSNQPQHF | TRBJ1-5 | . | . | TRBV9
TGTGCCAGCAGCTTAGGGACAGGGGGCGTAGAAAAACTGTTTTTT | CASSLGTGGVEKLFF | TRBJ1-4 | TRBD1 | . | TRBV7-2
TGTGCCAGCGCAAGGGGCCATGAGCAGTTCTTC | CASARGHEQFF | TRBJ2-1 | . | . | TRBV7-9
TGTGCCAGCAGCTTAGATCATCAGAATCCTAGCACAGATACGCAGTATTTT | CASSLDHQNPSTDTQYF | TRBJ2-3 | . | . | TRBV11-3
TGTGCCAGCAGCCAAGGTTCACAGGGAAACTATGGCTACACCTTC | CASSQGSQGNYGYTF | TRBJ1-2 | . | . | TRBV4-2
TGTGCCAGCAGCTTAGACCCGGACTCGTGGAAAAACATTCAGTACTTC | CASSLDPDSWKNIQYF | TRBJ2-4 | . | . | TRBV11-2
TGTGCCACCTGGACAGGGGGTAATTCACCCCTCCACTTT | CATWTGGNSPLHF | TRBJ1-6 | TRBD1 | . | TRBV7-9
TGTGCCAGCACGGGCTCCTATAATTCACCCCTCCACTTT | CASTGSYNSPLHF | TRBJ1-6 | . | . | TRBV6-6
TGTGCCTGGACCACAGAGCCCCCATATTCTGGCTACACCTTC | CAWTTEPPYSGYTF | TRBJ1-2 | . | few | TRBV30
TGTGCCAGCAGCCAGAACAATCAGCCCCAGCATTTT | CASSQNNQPQHF | TRBJ1-5 | . | . | TRBV7-9
TGCGCCAGCAGCCACCAACTAAGATACGAGCAGTACTTC | CASSHQLRYEQYF | TRBJ2-7 | . | . | TRBV4-1
TGTGCCAGCAGTGAAGTGAAGACAGGGGGGCCCAATCAGCCCCAGCATTTT | CASSEVKTGGPNQPQHF | TRBJ1-5 | TRBD1 | . | TRBV2
TGTGCCAGTAGTATCCAGGCTAGCGGGGGAGATTACATTCAGTACTTC | CASSIQASGGDYIQYF | TRBJ2-4 | TRBD2 | . | TRBV19
TGCAGTGCTAGTGGCCAGGGTCCTTATACGCAGTATTTT | CSASGQGPYTQYF | TRBJ2-3 | . | . | TRBV20-1
TGTGCCAGCAGGGGACAGGGCGGCAATCAGCCCCAGCATTTT | CASRGQGGNQPQHF | TRBJ1-5 | TRBD1 | . | TRBV11-1
TGTGCCAGCTCACCTCTCGGGGCCACTAGCGGGGGATCAGATACGCAGTATTTT | CASSPLGATSGGSDTQYF | TRBJ2-3 | TRBD2 | once | TRBV18
TGCGCCAGCCGACGCAACAGGGGGGGAAACTCTGGAAACACCATATATTTT | CASRRNRGGNSGNTIYF | TRBJ1-3 | TRBD1 | . | TRBV5-1
TGTGCCAGCAGCTGGGGTCGGGGGGCGGAAGCTTTCTTT | CASSWGRGAEAFF | TRBJ1-1 | . | . | TRBV11-3
TGTGCCAGCAGCTTAGTGCGGGGATGGGGAGAGACCCAGTACTTC | CASSLVRGWGETQYF | TRBJ2-5 | . | . | TRBV5-6
TGTGCCACCAGCAGAGATTCGGGCACAGGGGGCGCCTATGGCTACACCTTC | CATSRDSGTGGAYGYTF | TRBJ1-2 | TRBD1 | . | TRBV15
TGTGCCAGCTCACCCGACCGAGGAGGAGCTTTCTTT | CASSPDRGGAFF | TRBJ1-1 | . | . | TRBV18
TGTGCCAGCAGGACGGCGGGACAGAGCACAGATACGCAGTATTTT | CASRTAGQSTDTQYF | TRBJ2-3 | . | . | TRBV5-5
TGTGCCAGCTGCCCTTATAACTCTCGAGAGACCCAGTACTTC | CASCPYNSRETQYF | TRBJ2-5 | . | . | TRBV27
TGTGCCAGCAGGACCCCCGGGGGGAGGTTCTCTGGGGCCAACGTCCTGACTTTC | CASRTPGGRFSGANVLTF | TRBJ2-6 | TRBD2 | . | TRBV28
TGCGCCAGCAGCTTGGCCGAGGACTCCTGGAGAGTGGAGCAGTACTTC | CASSLAEDSWRVEQYF | TRBJ2-7 | . | . | TRBV5-1
TGTGCCAGCAGCTATGATACAACAGGAAATGAAAAACTGTTTTTT | CASSYDTTGNEKLFF | TRBJ1-4 | . | few | TRBV7-9
TGCGCCAGCAGCCAAGATACACAGCTTCTCACCGGGGAGCTGTTTTTT | CASSQDTQLLTGELFF | TRBJ2-2 | . | . | TRBV4-1
TGCGCCACGTCGGCAGGGGCGGACACCGGGGAGCTGTTTTTT | CATSAGADTGELFF | TRBJ2-2 | . | . | TRBV5-1
TGTGCCAGCAGTTCCTCATCGGGTGGCTACACCTTC | CASSSSSGGYTF | TRBJ1-2 | . | . | TRBV27
TGTGCCAGCACCTGGACACGGAATAATGAAAAACTGTTTTTT | CASTWTRNNEKLFF | TRBJ1-4 | . | . | TRBV6-6
TGTGCCAGCAGCCCACTAGCGATGAATGAGCAGTTCTTC | CASSPLAMNEQFF | TRBJ2-1 | TRBD2 | . | TRBV6-2/TRBV6-3
TGTGCCAGCAGCAAACGGTACAGGACCTCTGGGGCCAACGTCCTGACTTTC | CASSKRYRTSGANVLTF | TRBJ2-6 | . | once | TRBV21-1
TGTGCCAGCAGCTTCTCAGCTTGGGGGGGGCGCGGGAGACGAACTGAAGCTTTCTTT | CASSFSAWGGRGRRTEAFF | TRBJ1-1 | . | few | TRBV7-2
TGCGCCAGCAGTATGTCCGGGACACCGAACACCGGGGAGCTGTTTTTT | CASSMSGTPNTGELFF | TRBJ2-2 | . | . | TRBV10-1
TGTGCCAGCAGCTTGGTTCTAACGGGGGGGGTTCTTGAAGCTTTCTTT | CASSLVLTGGVLEAFF | TRBJ1-1 | . | . | TRBV5-8